Below are 24 T cell receptor beta chains sequenced from a single sample in a study of T cells after yellow fever vaccination. TCRdb fed the 5' RACE reads into MiXCR, producing one record per CDR3 protein. The data hold a few hundred thousand distinct CDR3 sequences, with roughly 4% observed a single time. The specimen was PBMCs, collected on the day of the yellow fever booster vaccination. The origin of the receptors is a man younger than 35 who received the YFV17D yellow fever vaccine.

This clonotype was detected a few times. The junction differs from germline at one of its ends, possibly a read error. The chain links TRBV7-6 to TRBJ2-5; D gene ambiguous. The CDR3 totals 13 residues. CDR1 is SGHVS, CDR2 FNYEAQ, per germline. As DNA, the CDR3 is TGTGCCAGCAGCTCGATACCCCAAGAGTCCCAGTACTTC. Translation gives CASSSIPQESQYF.

This clonotype was seen a few times. The chain carries TRBV9 and TRBJ2-1; D is ambiguous. The V and J ends lost 0 bases and 9 bases respectively, with 10 bases between them. The V gene's germline CDR1 is SGDLS and CDR2 YYNGEE. This CDR3 spans 13 amino acids. CDR3 in DNA: TGTGCCAGCAGCGTAGTCCAGTCTGGTGAGCAGTTCTTC. As protein: CASSVVQSGEQFF.

Ten or more counts support this clonotype. This chain joins TRBV7-2 and TRBJ2-1; D unclear. The CDR3 is 11 residues long. Trimming stripped 2 bases from V and 9 bases from J, with 5 bases between. Germline assignment: CDR1 SGHTA and CDR2 FQGNSA. The CDR3 region has the DNA TGTGCCAGCAGCTTATGGAGTGAGCAGTTCTTC. This codes for CASSLWSEQFF.

This clonotype was counted once. A much bigger clone sits one base away, suggesting this may be a read error. The V gene is TRBV7-8, the J gene TRBJ2-1, with TRBD2 identical over 11 bases. The V segment lost 3 bases and the J segment 4 bases; nucleotides outside the gene matches: 14. CDR1 is SGHVS and CDR2 is FQNEAQ in the germline V gene. The length of the CDR3 is 19 residues. CDR3 bases: TGTGCCAGCAGCTTTAGAGCCCTAGCGGGGGGCCCCATTTACAATGAGCAGTTCTTC. Translated, it gives CASSFRALAGGPIYNEQFF.

This chain joins TRBV5-5 and TRBJ1-2, with TRBD1 matching 7 bases. The germline V gene encodes CDR1 SGHKS and CDR2 YYEKEE (reference sequence). The J segment lost 0 bases and the V segment lost 4 bases, leaving 6 bases of the junction unmatched. The CDR3 sequence is 15 residues long. In nucleotides, the CDR3 is TGTGCCAGCAGCCCAGGGGGGGTAGCTAACTATGGCTACACCTTC. It encodes CASSPGGVANYGYTF.

The rearrangement joins TRBV7-6 to TRBJ2-2, with TRBD1 as a possible D gene (7 bases). The CDR3 spans 16 residues. Germline CDR1 is SGHVS and CDR2 is FNYEAQ. V lost 1 base to trimming and J lost 3 bases, with 12 bases between them. The CDR3 nucleotides read TGTGCCAGCAGCTTAGTCCAGGGGGGCGACACCGGGGAGCTGTTTTTT. Its translation: CASSLVQGGDTGELFF.

This clonotype was counted many times. This chain joins TRBV10-3 and TRBJ2-1; TRBD2 matches at 8 bases. The length of the CDR3 is 12 residues. V lost 10 bases to trimming and J lost 13 bases; unmatched junction nucleotides: 12. From germline, CDR1 is ENHRY and CDR2 SYGVKD. CDR3 region: CATSGGSGIQFF. In DNA form, the CDR3 reads TGTGCCACCTCCGGGGGTAGCGGGATACAGTTCTTC.

At least ten counts were recorded for this clonotype. The chain has TRBV5-1 and TRBJ2-3; no clear D. Germline V gene data show CDR1 as SGHRS and CDR2 as YFSETQ. V lost 4 bases and J 0 bases, leaving 12 bases between the germline ends. The CDR3 has 15 amino acids. CDR3 coding DNA: TGCGCCAGCAGCGACACGTCGACCAGCACAGATACGCAGTATTTT. This codes for CASSDTSTSTDTQYF.

This clonotype was detected once. The rearrangement uses TRBV27 and TRBJ2-7; D is possibly TRBD2 (6 bases). Germline V CDR1 and CDR2: MNHEY, SMNVEV (reference sequence). The CDR3 length is 16 residues. V lost 5 bases to trimming and J lost 5 bases, with 22 bases between them. In DNA, the CDR3 is TGTGCCAGCAGTCCCCCCCAGATGGAGGGTCCGCACGAGCAGTACGTC. Its protein product is CASSPPQMEGPHEQYV.

This clonotype was detected a few times. V is TRBV7-9 and J is TRBJ2-1; unclear D gene. The germline V gene has CDR1 SEHNR and CDR2 FQNEAQ (reference sequence). The CDR3 sequence is 10 residues long. V shed 8 bases and J shed 8 bases, with 7 bases lying between them. The CDR3: CASPGDEQFF. CDR3 DNA sequence: TGTGCCAGCCCTGGGGATGAGCAGTTCTTC. The whole variable domain, filled in from reference TRBV7-9 and TRBJ2-1, reads DTGVSQNPRHKITKRGQNVTFRCDPISEHNRLYWYRQTLGQGPEFLTYFQNEAQLEKSRLLSDRFSAERPKGSFSTLEIQRTEQGDSAMYLCASPGDEQFFGPGTRLTVL.

This clonotype occurred many times. The rearrangement uses TRBV6-2 or TRBV6-3 and TRBJ2-5; D possibly uses TRBD1 or TRBD2 (5 bases each). This CDR3 has 16 amino acids. Trimming took off 2 bases at V and 4 bases at J, with 17 bases between the two ends. Germline V CDR1 and CDR2: MNHEY, SVGEGT. The CDR3 coding sequence is TGTGCCAGCAGTTACAGCTTTTCGGGACGACGAGAGACCCAGTACTTC. Translating it yields CASSYSFSGRRETQYF.

The sample holds many counts of this clonotype. The chain carries TRBV12-3 or TRBV12-4 and TRBJ2-7, with D possibly matching TRBD1 (6 bases). There are 14 residues in the CDR3. V dropped 8 bases and J dropped 7 bases, with 21 bases sitting between them. The CDR3 sequence: CASRASGTWQEQYF. DNA for the CDR3: TGTGCCAGCCGTGCATCAGGGACATGGCAAGAGCAGTACTTC.

The table lists this clonotype with many counts. This chain uses TRBV7-2 with TRBJ1-2; 7 nucleotides line up with TRBD1. Germline loops: CDR1 SGHTA, CDR2 FQGNSA. The CDR3 extends over 16 amino acids. V lost 0 bases and J lost 3; bases outside the gene matches: 7. The CDR3 protein is CASSLAPGGGDYGYTF. The CDR3 DNA reads as TGTGCCAGCAGCTTAGCGCCAGGGGGTGGGGACTATGGCTACACCTTC.

This clonotype was seen at least ten times. The V call is TRBV28, the J call TRBJ2-1; 13 bases match TRBD2. The CDR3 runs to 16 residues. Germline values: CDR1 MDHEN, CDR2 SYDVKM. Trimming took 5 bases from V and 4 from J; bases not matched to a gene: 5. In nucleotides, the CDR3 is TGTGCCAGCAGTACGACTAGCGGGGGGCCTTACAATGAGCAGTTCTTC. It yields the protein CASSTTSGGPYNEQFF.

This clonotype came up many times. This chain joins TRBV12-3 or TRBV12-4 and TRBJ2-1; D is unclear. The CDR3 consists of 12 residues. Trimming took off 4 bases at V and 4 bases at J, with 5 bases between the two ends. As DNA, the CDR3 is TGTGCCAGCAGTTCACAGTACAATGAGCAGTTCTTC. Its protein is CASSSQYNEQFF.

The chain links TRBV7-2 to TRBJ1-2; TRBD1 matches 9 bases. Germline V CDR1 and CDR2: SGHTA, FQGNSA. The CDR3 has 14 residues. V was pared by 5 bases and J by 5 bases, with 6 bases of the junction left unmatched. DNA for the CDR3: TGTGCCAGCAGCGGCCGGGACAGGGTGTATGGCTACACCTTC. As protein: CASSGRDRVYGYTF.

The gene calls are TRBV7-2 and TRBJ1-3; 7 positions agree with TRBD1. The V segment lost 1 base and the J segment 3 bases; nucleotides outside the gene matches: 6. Germline CDR1 is SGHTA and CDR2 is FQGNSA. The CDR3 length is 16 residues. DNA for the CDR3: TGTGCCAGCAGCTTAGTGCAGGCAGGGGGTGGAAACACCATATATTTT. Its translation is CASSLVQAGGGNTIYF.

This clonotype was observed a few times. The V gene is TRBV4-2, the J gene TRBJ1-1, with D perhaps matching TRBD1 (6 bases). CDR3 size: 14 residues. Trimming stripped 1 base from V and 1 base from J, with 7 bases between. CDR1 and CDR2 (germline): LGHNA, YNFKEQ. The CDR3 reads CASSQAQGNTEAFF. In nucleotides, the CDR3 is TGTGCCAGCAGCCAAGCACAGGGGAACACTGAAGCTTTCTTT.

This clonotype appeared many times. V and J are TRBV10-1 and TRBJ2-7; the D is unclear. Germline CDR1 and CDR2: WNHNN and SYGVQD (reference sequence). The CDR3 is 13 residues long. V shed 4 bases and J shed 6 bases, with 13 bases lying between them. DNA for the CDR3: TGCGCCAGCAGTGCCACCCTTCTCCTCGAGCAGTACTTC. This encodes CASSATLLLEQYF.

This clonotype was counted a few times. V usage is TRBV7-2 and J usage is TRBJ2-7; TRBD1 agrees at 10 bases. The junction had 3 bases not matched to a gene; V was cut back by 5 bases and J by 2 bases. This CDR3 contains 14 residues. Germline CDR1 reads SGHTA; CDR2 reads FQGNSA. This chain's CDR3 is CASSRTGGPYEQYV. Written as DNA, the CDR3 is TGTGCCAGCAGCCGGACAGGGGGGCCCTACGAGCAGTACGTC.

This clonotype has at least ten counts. V usage is TRBV20-1 and J usage is TRBJ2-5; unclear D gene. With 3 bases removed from V and 4 bases from J, the gap between germline ends came to 12 bases. Germline CDR1 DFQATT, CDR2 SNEGSKA (reference sequence). The CDR3 has 13 amino acids. The CDR3 DNA sequence: TGCAGTGCTAGTCCGTTGGCTAGAGAGACCCAGTACTTC. This gives the protein CSASPLARETQYF.

The chain carries TRBV5-4 and TRBJ2-7; the D gene could be TRBD1 or TRBD2 (5 bases each). CDR3 length equals 12 residues. Between the trimmed V and J ends, which lost 3 bases and 5 bases, there was a span of 9 bases. Germline-derived CDR1 and CDR2 are SGHNT and YYREEE (reference sequence). CDR3 in amino acids: CASSSGTDEQYV. CDR3 nucleotide sequence: TGTGCCAGCAGCTCCGGGACCGACGAGCAGTACGTC.

The CDR3 protein is CASSWVRGPAQYF. CDR3 DNA sequence: TGTGCCAGCAGCTGGGTCAGGGGCCCAGCGCAGTATTTT. The chain recombines TRBV7-2 with TRBJ2-3, with D perhaps TRBD1 (6 bases). The CDR3 contains 13 residues. V lost 4 bases to trimming and J lost 10 bases, with 15 bases between them. Germline-derived CDR1 and CDR2 are SGHTA and FQGNSA.

This clonotype was seen ten or more times. The V and J genes are TRBV29-1 and TRBJ1-1; TRBD1 is a possible D gene (6 bases). CDR3 size: 13 residues. V lost 6 bases and J lost 0, with 11 bases in between. Germline V gene sequence: CDR1 SQVTM, CDR2 ANQGSEA. Here the CDR3 DNA reads TGCAGCGTCGCCGGACAGATGAACACTGAAGCTTTCTTT. Translated: CSVAGQMNTEAFF. The whole variable domain, remainder taken from reference TRBV29-1 and TRBJ1-1, is SAVISQKPSRDICQRGTSLTIQCQVDSQVTMMFWYRQQPGQSLTLIATANQGSEATYESGFVIDKFPISRPNLTFSTLTVSNMSPEDSSIYLCSVAGQMNTEAFFGQGTRLTVV.